The clone carrying this T cell receptor beta chain came up once. This sample is drawn from a study of T cell repertoires and HLA-DP antigens. The overall study: CD4+ T cells were cocultured with HeLa cells expressing HLA-DP. Study results and limitations: Against one allele, clones undetected before culture averaged around 40%; against the other, 50.6%. Naive and memory CD4+ cells were analysed together, not apart.

CDR1 SGHDT and CDR2 YYEEEE come from the germline V gene. This CDR3 has 14 amino acids. The V gene lost 2 bases and the J gene lost 2 bases, with 8 bases spanning the gap. Assay used: immunoSEQ multiplex PCR; TCRdb lists only in-frame clones, some missing. The data hold some 2,000 clones, with roughly 72% observed a single time. After approximately two weeks, CD4+ cells were restimulated 24 h with the same allogeneic DPB1. Stimulation used HeLa cells expressing transduced HLA-DPA1/DPB1, HLA-DM, invariant chain and CD80. Untouched CD4+ T cells were bead-isolated at approximately 98% purity. This TCR came from a man aged 45-65 years in good health and CMV-seronegative. This chain links TRBV5-6 with TRBJ1-3, with a possible D match to TRBD1 (5 bases). Sequencing used CD137- CD4+ T cells from cultured PBMCs. CDR3 in DNA: TGTGCCAGCAGCTTACGACAGCCTGGAAACACCATATATTTT. This sequence encodes CASSLRQPGNTIYF.